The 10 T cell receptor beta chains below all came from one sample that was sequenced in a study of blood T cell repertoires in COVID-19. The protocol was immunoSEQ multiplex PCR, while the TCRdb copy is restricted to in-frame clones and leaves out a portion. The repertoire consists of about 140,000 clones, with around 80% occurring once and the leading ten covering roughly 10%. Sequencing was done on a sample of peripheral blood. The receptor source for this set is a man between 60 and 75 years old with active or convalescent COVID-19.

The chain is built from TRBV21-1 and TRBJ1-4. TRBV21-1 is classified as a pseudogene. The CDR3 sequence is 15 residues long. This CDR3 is CASSKPGWTNEKLFF. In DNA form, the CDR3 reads TGTGCCAGCAGCAAACCGGGGTGGACTAATGAAAAACTGTTTTTT.

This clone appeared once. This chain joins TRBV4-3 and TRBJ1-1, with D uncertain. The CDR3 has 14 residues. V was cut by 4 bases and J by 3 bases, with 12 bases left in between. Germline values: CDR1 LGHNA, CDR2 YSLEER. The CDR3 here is CASSPGIRDTEAFF. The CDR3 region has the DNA TGCGCCAGCAGCCCGGGGATCCGGGACACTGAAGCTTTCTTT.

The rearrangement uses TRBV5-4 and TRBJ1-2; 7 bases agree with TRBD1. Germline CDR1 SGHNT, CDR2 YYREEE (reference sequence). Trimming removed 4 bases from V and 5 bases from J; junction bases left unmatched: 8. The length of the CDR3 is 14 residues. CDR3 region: CASSQGDRKYGYTF. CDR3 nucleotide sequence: TGTGCCAGCAGCCAAGGGGACAGAAAATATGGCTACACCTTC.

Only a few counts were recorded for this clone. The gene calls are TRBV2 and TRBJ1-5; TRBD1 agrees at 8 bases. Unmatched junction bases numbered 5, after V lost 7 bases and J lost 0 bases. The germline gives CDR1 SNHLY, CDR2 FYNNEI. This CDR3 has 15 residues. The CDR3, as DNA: TGTGCCAGCATGGGGACAGGAGTTAGCAATCAGCCCCAGCATTTT. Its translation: CASMGTGVSNQPQHF. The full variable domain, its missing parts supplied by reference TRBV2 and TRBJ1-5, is EPEVTQTPSHQVTQMGQEVILRCVPISNHLYFYWYRQILGQKVEFLVSFYNNEISEKSEIFDDQFSVERPDGSNFTLKIRSTKLEDSAMYFCASMGTGVSNQPQHFGDGTRLSIL.

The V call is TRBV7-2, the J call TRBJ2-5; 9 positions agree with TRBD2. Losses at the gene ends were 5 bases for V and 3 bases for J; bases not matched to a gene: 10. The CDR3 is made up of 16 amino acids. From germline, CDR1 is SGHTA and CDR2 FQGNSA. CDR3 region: CASSRWGSSGKETQYF. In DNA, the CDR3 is TGTGCCAGCAGCCGGTGGGGGTCTAGCGGGAAAGAGACCCAGTACTTC.

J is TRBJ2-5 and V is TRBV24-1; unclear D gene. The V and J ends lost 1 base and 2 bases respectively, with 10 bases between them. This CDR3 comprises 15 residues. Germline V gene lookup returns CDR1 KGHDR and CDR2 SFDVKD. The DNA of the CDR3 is TGTGCCACCAGTGATTTCTTAGGCGGACAAGAGACCCAGTACTTC. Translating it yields CATSDFLGGQETQYF.

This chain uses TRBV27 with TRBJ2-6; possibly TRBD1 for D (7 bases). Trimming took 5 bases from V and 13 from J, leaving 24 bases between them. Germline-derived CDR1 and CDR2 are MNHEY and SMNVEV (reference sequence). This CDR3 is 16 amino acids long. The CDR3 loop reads CASSPTIQGGPGVLTF. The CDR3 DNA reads TGTGCCAGCAGTCCAACCATCCAGGGGGGCCCTGGGGTCCTGACTTTC.

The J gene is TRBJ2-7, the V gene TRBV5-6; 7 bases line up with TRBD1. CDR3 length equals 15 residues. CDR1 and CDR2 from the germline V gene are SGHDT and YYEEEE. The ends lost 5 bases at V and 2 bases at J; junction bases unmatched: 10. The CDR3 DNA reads TGTGCCAGCAGACTACCGGGACAGTCGACCTACGAGCAGTACTTC. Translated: CASRLPGQSTYEQYF.

The CDR3 sequence is CASSRGDEAFF. CDR3 nucleotides: TGTGCCAGCTCACGCGGGGATGAAGCTTTCTTT. The V gene is TRBV18, the J gene TRBJ1-1; no firm D call. The CDR3 sequence is 11 residues long. V lost 4 bases and J 7 bases, leaving 7 bases between the germline ends. The germline V gene has CDR1 KGHSH and CDR2 LQKENI. Variable domain in full (rest from reference TRBV18 and TRBJ1-1): NAGVMQNPRHLVRRRGQEARLRCSPMKGHSHVYWYRQLPEEGLKFMVYLQKENIIDESGMPKERFSAEFPKEGPSILRIQQVVRGDSAAYFCASSRGDEAFFGQGTRLTVV.

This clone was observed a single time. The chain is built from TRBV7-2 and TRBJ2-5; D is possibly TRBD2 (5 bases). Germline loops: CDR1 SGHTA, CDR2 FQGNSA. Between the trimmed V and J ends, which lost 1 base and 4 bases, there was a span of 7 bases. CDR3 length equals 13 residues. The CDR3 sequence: CASSLGGRETQYF. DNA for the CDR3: TGTGCCAGCAGCTTAGGAGGGCGAGAGACCCAGTACTTC.